The text below deals with one T cell receptor beta chain. The germline gives CDR1 SGHRS, CDR2 YFSETQ. V lost 4 bases, J lost 4 bases, and 7 bases stayed unmatched. The CDR3 consists of 14 residues. Original data processing: Estimates of nucleated cell counts were drawn from the amplification of reference gene primers. TCRdb's copy holds only in-frame clones and misses some; the assay was immunoSEQ multiplex PCR. That table gives V, J and clone size, and the DNA gave D and trimming. The sample lists some 100,000 clones, around 89% seen once, with about a fifth in the top ten. These data originate in a study of blood T cell repertoires in COVID-19. Study details: The study drew acute and convalescent COVID-19 samples from the United States, Italy and Spain. From T cells, B-cell-depleted T cells, or PBMCs came the material, which was cDNA or gDNA.

The clonotype was recovered from a human donor with acute or convalescent COVID-19. The donor label of this sample is uncertain. The genes are TRBV5-1 and TRBJ1-2; the match to TRBD1 covers 7 bases. The specimen was peripheral blood. CDR3 bases: TGCGCCAGCAGCCCGGAAGGGACAGCCTATGGCTACACCTTC. This codes for CASSPEGTAYGYTF.